This entry describes one T cell receptor (beta chain). The target of this receptor is not known. No much larger clonotype is one base removed from it; base qualities were not supplied. These data come from a study of T cell responses to AZD1222 COVID-19 vaccine (dated by TCRdb to the early 2020s). Study-level background: Because spike-specific TCR depth and breadth did not differ between the two schedules, AZD1222 recipients who got a second dose at roughly 4 weeks were pooled with those who got a second dose at roughly 12 weeks. TCR sequencing was performed for approximately 240 trial participants, of whom around 200 were given two doses of AZD1222 and some 26 were given two doses of MenACWY control vaccine. Enrollment into the trials was organized by age into subgroups of 18-55, 56-69 and 70-plus years, and those subgroups contained roughly 150, 30 and 60 TCR-sequenced participants, respectively.

The germline V gene gives CDR1 as SGDLS and CDR2 as YYNGEE. Measured from the cysteine to the phenylalanine, the CDR3 is 14 residues long. The sequence is cut down to CDR3 DNA, 42 bases in frame from base 1. V is trimmed back by 5 bases and J by 3 bases, and the junction contains 5 bases that no gene match accounts for. The time point label, as the study defines it: baseline before first vaccination. Vaccinee samples were obtained from the UK trials COV001 and COV002, which included a single-blind randomized controlled phase 2/3 trial of AZD1222 (ChAdOx1 nCoV-19) in healthy adults. Trial participant PBMC samples were collected at day 0 and day 28 after the second dose for TCRbeta chain sequencing. General findings and caveats noted by the study authors: Because no day 14 peak-response samples were available, repertoires were characterized only after the peak T cell response. In the small 56-69-year group, the increase in depth fell short of significance, most likely because of low power. Conclusions about previously exposed vaccinees were limited because only six AZD1222 recipients were SARS-CoV-2 seropositive at baseline. Participants were mostly white British, with more females than males. The authors suggested clonal diversity may have been underestimated. After two AZD1222 doses, both the breadth and the depth of spike-specific TCRs were significantly higher than at day 0 and than in MenACWY recipients. The whole spike protein was spanned by vaccine-associated CD4 TCRs, and dominant responses were seen in regions 160-218 and 743-854. Epitopes outside the regions mutated in the B.1.351 and B.1.1.7 variants were reportedly recognized by nearly half of the unique spike-specific TCRs.

The CDR3 regions of human TCRbeta chains were analyzed by immunosequencing. The original pipeline was this. TCRs in the repertoires were matched against a reference library of SARS-CoV-2-specific TCRs that had been generated with the MIRA antigen-specificity platform. Breadth was defined as the fraction of unique TCRs that were SARS-CoV-2-associated. Depth was defined as the fraction of total T cells that were SARS-CoV-2-associated. Each spike-specific TCR was assigned to its reactive spike region and to a CD4 or CD8 class using the MIRA data. Log10-transformed breadth and depth values were compared by one-way ANOVA with Sidak's multiple comparisons tests. TCRdb re-hosts the immuneACCESS table, in-frame sequences only. Its copies lack some clones; in the studies checked, an unresolved V gene accounts for under half of them, and the cause for the rest is not known. The DNA gave D and trimming, while V, J and clone size come from that table. Recorded for this sample are approximately 200,000 clones; just over 85% of them occurred a single time. The top ten hold around 8% of the sample.

This receptor chain uses TRBV9 and TRBJ1-1; TRBD1 fits 9 bases in the junction. The sequence came from an adult in good health. This specimen was peripheral blood, taken on day 0 of AZD1222 vaccination. The CDR3 region: CASSKQGAHTEAFF. In nucleotides, the sequence is TGTGCCAGCAGTAAACAGGGGGCCCACACTGAAGCTTTCTTT.